The 5 T cell receptor beta chains reported below all come from one sample, sequenced in a study of shared clonotypes between healthy human individuals. Sequenced by immunoSEQ multiplex PCR; TCRdb stores in-frame clones only, minus some. The repertoire has about 2 million clones, about 95% of them found once; the top ten carry under 0.15%. The specimen was naive CD4+ T cells sorted from blood. Noted subset: CD45RA+ positively selected. The receptors stem from a man younger than 30 in good health.

The rearrangement joins TRBV29-1 to TRBJ1-6; the D gene is possibly TRBD1 (6 bases). The V end was cut by 6 bases, the J end by 10 bases, with 16 bases between. The CDR3 covers 13 residues. Germline V gene data show CDR1 as SQVTM and CDR2 as ANQGSEA. The CDR3 bases are TGCAGCGTCGCACAGGGTGGAAGCTCACCCCTCCACTTT. Amino acids: CSVAQGGSSPLHF. The full variable domain, with the rest looked up from reference TRBV29-1 and TRBJ1-6, is SAVISQKPSRDICQRGTSLTIQCQVDSQVTMMFWYRQQPGQSLTLIATANQGSEATYESGFVIDKFPISRPNLTFSTLTVSNMSPEDSSIYLCSVAQGGSSPLHFGNGTRLTVT.

This clone has only one observation. V usage is TRBV10-1 and J usage is TRBJ2-1, with TRBD2 identical over 12 bases. With V trimmed by 0 bases and J by 7 bases, 7 bases remained unmatched. CDR3 size: 17 residues. Germline lookup yields CDR1 WNHNN and CDR2 SYGVQD (reference sequence). The CDR3 is CASSESLAGGPRNEQFF. The CDR3 bases are TGCGCCAGCAGTGAGTCGCTAGCGGGAGGGCCTAGAAATGAGCAGTTCTTC.

The sample holds a few counts of this clone. As DNA, the CDR3 is TGCGCCAGCAGCCGGGGGTACCAAGAGACCCAGTACTTC. Protein product: CASSRGYQETQYF. This sequence joins TRBV4-3 and TRBJ2-5; D might be TRBD1 or TRBD2, each matching 5 bases. Germline V CDR1 and CDR2: LGHNA, YSLEER. The CDR3 runs 13 residues. V lost 4 bases to trimming and J lost 0 bases, with 6 bases between them.

The chain links TRBV5-4 to TRBJ2-7, with D possibly being TRBD1 (6 bases). There are 12 residues in the CDR3. Germline lookup yields CDR1 SGHNT and CDR2 YYREEE (reference sequence). Deletions cut 1 base from V and 5 bases from J, with 7 bases between. The CDR3 reads CASSLRTDEQYF. Written as DNA, the CDR3 is TGTGCCAGCAGCTTGAGGACAGACGAGCAGTACTTC.

The CDR3 sequence: CAISPTHGPNTEAFF. For the CDR3, the DNA is TGTGCCATCAGTCCCACCCACGGGCCGAACACTGAAGCTTTCTTT. The gene calls are TRBV10-3 and TRBJ1-1; D not certain. Per germline, CDR1 ENHRY and CDR2 SYGVKD. The V gene lost 5 bases and the J gene lost 1 base, with 14 bases spanning the gap. The CDR3 spans 15 residues.